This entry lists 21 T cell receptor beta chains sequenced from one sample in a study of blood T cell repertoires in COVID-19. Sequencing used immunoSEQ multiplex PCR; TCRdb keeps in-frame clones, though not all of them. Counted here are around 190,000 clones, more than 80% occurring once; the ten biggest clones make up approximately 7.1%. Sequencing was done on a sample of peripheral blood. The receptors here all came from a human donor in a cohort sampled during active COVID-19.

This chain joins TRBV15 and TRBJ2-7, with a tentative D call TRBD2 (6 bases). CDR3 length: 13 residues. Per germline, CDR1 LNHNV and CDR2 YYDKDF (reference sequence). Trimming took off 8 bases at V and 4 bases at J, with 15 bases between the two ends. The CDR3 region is CATAGSRGYEQYF. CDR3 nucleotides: TGTGCCACCGCGGGGTCACGGGGTTACGAGCAGTACTTC.

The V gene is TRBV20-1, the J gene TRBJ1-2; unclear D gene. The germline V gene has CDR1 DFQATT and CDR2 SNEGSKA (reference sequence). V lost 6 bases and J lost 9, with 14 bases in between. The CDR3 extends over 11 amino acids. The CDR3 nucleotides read TGCAGTGCGACTAGTGCCCGGAGCTACACCTTC. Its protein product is CSATSARSYTF.

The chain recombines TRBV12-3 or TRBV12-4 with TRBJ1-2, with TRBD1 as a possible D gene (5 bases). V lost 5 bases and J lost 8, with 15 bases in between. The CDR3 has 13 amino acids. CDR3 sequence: CASSHGRVLGYTF. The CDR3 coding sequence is TGTGCCAGCAGTCATGGCAGGGTGCTCGGCTACACCTTC.

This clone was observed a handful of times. The CDR3 nucleotides read TGTGCCAGCAGCTTTGGACTTGCGGGTGAGCAGTACTTC. It yields the protein CASSFGLAGEQYF. The chain is built from TRBV5-6 and TRBJ2-7; TRBD2 might be the D (5 bases). CDR1 SGHDT and CDR2 YYEEEE come from the germline V gene. Trimming removed 2 bases from V and 7 bases from J, with 13 bases in between. CDR3 length: 13 amino acids.

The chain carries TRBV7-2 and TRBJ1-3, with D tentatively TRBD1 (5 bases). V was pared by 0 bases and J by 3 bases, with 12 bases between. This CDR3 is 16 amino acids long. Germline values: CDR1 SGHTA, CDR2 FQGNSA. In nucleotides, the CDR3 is TGTGCCAGCAGCTTAGCGGGGGGGGAATATGGAAACACCATATATTTT. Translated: CASSLAGGEYGNTIYF.

The CDR3 here is CASSPDRGSTEAFF. CDR3 coding DNA: TGTGCCAGCAGCCCGGACAGAGGGAGCACTGAAGCTTTCTTT. The V call is TRBV7-9, the J call TRBJ1-1; D is possibly TRBD1 (6 bases). The CDR3 has 14 residues. V lost 5 bases, J lost 4 bases, and 14 bases lay in between. Germline-derived CDR1 and CDR2 are SEHNR and FQNEAQ (reference sequence).

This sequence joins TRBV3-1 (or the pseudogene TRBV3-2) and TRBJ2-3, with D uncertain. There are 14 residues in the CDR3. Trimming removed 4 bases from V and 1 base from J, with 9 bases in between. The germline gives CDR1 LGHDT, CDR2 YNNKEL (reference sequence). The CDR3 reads CASSPGPGTDTQYF. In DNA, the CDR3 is TGTGCCAGCAGCCCGGGTCCCGGCACAGATACGCAGTATTTT.

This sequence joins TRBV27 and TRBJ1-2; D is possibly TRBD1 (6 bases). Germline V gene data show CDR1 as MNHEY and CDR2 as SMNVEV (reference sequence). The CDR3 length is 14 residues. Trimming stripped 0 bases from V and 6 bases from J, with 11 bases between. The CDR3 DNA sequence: TGTGCCAGCAGTTTATCGTTACAGGGAGATGGCTACACCTTC. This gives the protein CASSLSLQGDGYTF.

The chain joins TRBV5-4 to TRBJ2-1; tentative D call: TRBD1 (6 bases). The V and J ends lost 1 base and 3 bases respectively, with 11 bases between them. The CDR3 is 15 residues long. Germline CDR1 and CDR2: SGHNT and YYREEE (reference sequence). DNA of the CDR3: TGTGCCAGCAGCTTGCCCGGACAGCTCTACAATGAGCAGTTCTTC. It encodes CASSLPGQLYNEQFF.

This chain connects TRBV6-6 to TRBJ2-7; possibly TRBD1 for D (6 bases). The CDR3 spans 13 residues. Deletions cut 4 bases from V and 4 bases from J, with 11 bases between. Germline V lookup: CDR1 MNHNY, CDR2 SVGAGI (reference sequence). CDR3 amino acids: CASSSTGKYEQYF. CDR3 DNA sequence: TGTGCCAGCAGTTCGACAGGAAAGTACGAGCAGTACTTC.

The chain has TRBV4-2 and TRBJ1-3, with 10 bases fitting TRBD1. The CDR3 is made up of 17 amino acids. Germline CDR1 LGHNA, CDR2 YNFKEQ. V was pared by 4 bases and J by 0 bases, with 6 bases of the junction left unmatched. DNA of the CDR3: TGTGCCAGCAGCCCCCGGGACAGGGGCTCCTCTGGAAACACCATATATTTT. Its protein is CASSPRDRGSSGNTIYF.

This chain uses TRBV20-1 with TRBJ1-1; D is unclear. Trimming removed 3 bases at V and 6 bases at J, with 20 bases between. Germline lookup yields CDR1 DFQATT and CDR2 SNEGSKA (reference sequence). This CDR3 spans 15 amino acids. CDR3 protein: CSASTAGFINSEAFF. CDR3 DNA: TGCAGTGCTAGTACTGCGGGTTTTATCAATTCTGAAGCTTTCTTT.

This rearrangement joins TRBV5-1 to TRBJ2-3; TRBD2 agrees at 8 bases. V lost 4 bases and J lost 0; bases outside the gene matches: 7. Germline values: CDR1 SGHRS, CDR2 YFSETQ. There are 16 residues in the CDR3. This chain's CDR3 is CASSRTSGLSTDTQYF. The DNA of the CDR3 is TGCGCCAGCAGCCGAACTAGCGGTCTTAGCACAGATACGCAGTATTTT.

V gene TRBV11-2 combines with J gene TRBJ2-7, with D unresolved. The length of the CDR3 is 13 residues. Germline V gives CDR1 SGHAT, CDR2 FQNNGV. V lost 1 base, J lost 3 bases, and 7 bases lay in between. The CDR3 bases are TGTGCCAGCAGCTTAGCGCGCATCTACGAGCAGTACTTC. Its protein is CASSLARIYEQYF.

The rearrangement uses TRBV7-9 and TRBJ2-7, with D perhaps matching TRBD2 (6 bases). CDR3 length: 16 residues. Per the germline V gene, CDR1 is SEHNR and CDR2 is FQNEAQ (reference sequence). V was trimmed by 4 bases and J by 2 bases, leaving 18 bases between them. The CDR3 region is CASSSTGDGNTYEQYF. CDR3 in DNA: TGTGCCAGCAGCTCCACGGGGGACGGGAACACCTACGAGCAGTACTTC.

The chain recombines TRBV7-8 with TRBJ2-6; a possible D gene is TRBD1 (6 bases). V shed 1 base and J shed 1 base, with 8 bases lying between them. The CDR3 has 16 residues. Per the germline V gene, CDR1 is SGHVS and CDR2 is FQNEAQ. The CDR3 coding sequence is TGTGCCAGCAGCTTAGTTACAGGGTCTGGGGCCAACGTCCTGACTTTC. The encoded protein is CASSLVTGSGANVLTF.

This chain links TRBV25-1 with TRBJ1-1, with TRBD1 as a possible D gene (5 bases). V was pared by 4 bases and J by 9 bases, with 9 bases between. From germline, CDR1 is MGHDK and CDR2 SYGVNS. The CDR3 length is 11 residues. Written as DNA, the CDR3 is TGTGCCAGCAGTGGGGGACTTAAAGCTTTCTTT. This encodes CASSGGLKAFF.

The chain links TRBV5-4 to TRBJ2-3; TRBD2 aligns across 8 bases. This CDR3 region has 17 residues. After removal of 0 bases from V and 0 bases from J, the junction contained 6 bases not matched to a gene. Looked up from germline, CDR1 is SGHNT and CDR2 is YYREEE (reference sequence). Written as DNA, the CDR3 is TGTGCCAGCAGCTTGGCGGGGGGGCCTTGGAGCACAGATACGCAGTATTTT. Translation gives CASSLAGGPWSTDTQYF.

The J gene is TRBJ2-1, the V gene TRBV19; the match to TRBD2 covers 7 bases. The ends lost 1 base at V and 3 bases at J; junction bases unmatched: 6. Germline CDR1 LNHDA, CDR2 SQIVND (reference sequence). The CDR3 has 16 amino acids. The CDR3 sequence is CASSIASGEHYNEQFF. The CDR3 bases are TGTGCCAGTAGTATAGCGAGCGGGGAACACTACAATGAGCAGTTCTTC.

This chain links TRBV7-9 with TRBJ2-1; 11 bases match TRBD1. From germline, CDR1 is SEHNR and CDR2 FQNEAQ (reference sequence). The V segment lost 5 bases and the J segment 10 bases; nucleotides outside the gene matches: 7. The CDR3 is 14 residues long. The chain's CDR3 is CASSGRDRGGEQFF. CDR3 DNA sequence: TGTGCCAGCAGCGGCCGGGACAGGGGGGGCGAGCAGTTCTTC.

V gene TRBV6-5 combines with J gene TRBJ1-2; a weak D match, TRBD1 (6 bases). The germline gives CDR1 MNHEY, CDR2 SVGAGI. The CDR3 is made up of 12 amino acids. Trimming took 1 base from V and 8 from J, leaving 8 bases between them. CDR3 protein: CASSYLGAGYTF. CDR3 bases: TGTGCCAGCAGTTACTTGGGGGCCGGCTACACCTTC.